Listed here are 17 T cell receptor beta chains from one sample, sequenced in a study of response to subunit inactivated influenza vaccine. TCRdb fed the RT-PCR reads into MiXCR, producing one record per CDR3 protein. The data contain around 850,000 distinct CDR3 sequences, 15% to 20% of them singletons. The sequencing used PBMCs from blood, collected about 5 days after vaccination. The receptor source for this set is a man aged 45-65 years who received an inactivated influenza vaccine.

This clonotype was picked up a small number of times. The V call is TRBV28, the J call TRBJ2-3, with D tentatively TRBD2 (5 bases). The CDR3 runs to 15 residues. Per germline, CDR1 MDHEN and CDR2 SYDVKM. V lost 10 bases, J lost 3 bases, and 20 bases lay in between. As DNA, the CDR3 is TGTGCCATCACCCATAGGACGGGATTAACAGATACGCAGTATTTT. Translation gives CAITHRTGLTDTQYF.

This clonotype was seen only a few times. The chain combines TRBV3-1 with TRBJ2-5; D is undetermined. This CDR3 contains 13 residues. The germline V gene encodes CDR1 LGHDT and CDR2 YNNKEL (reference sequence). V was shortened by 2 bases and J by 2 bases, with 6 bases between the two germline ends. CDR3 DNA sequence: TGTGCCAGCAGCCAAAGGTGGCAAGAGACCCAGTACTTC. Amino acids: CASSQRWQETQYF.

This chain links TRBV3-1 with TRBJ1-4; TRBD1 matches at 9 bases. V was clipped by 3 bases and J by 6 bases; unmatched bases: 5. Per germline, CDR1 LGHDT and CDR2 YNNKEL (reference sequence). The CDR3 totals 15 residues. CDR3 DNA: TGTGCCAGCAGCCAGCCTGGGACAGGGTATGAAAAACTGTTTTTT. Protein sequence: CASSQPGTGYEKLFF.

This clonotype was detected a few times. The chain couples TRBV11-2 to TRBJ2-1, with 7 positions matching TRBD2. The CDR3 is 14 amino acids. J lost 11 bases, V lost 0 bases, and 7 bases had no gene match. In germline, CDR1 is SGHAT, CDR2 FQNNGV. The DNA for the CDR3 is TGTGCCAGCAGCTTAGATATCCGGGACTACAAGCAGTTCTTC. Translated: CASSLDIRDYKQFF.

The rearrangement joins TRBV12-3 or TRBV12-4 to TRBJ2-5; D might be TRBD1 (6 bases). The CDR3 covers 15 residues. Trimming removed 2 bases from V and 1 base from J, with 11 bases in between. Here the CDR3 DNA reads TGTGCCAGCAGTTTAATACAGGGCGGCCAAGAGACCCAGTACTTC. Translation gives CASSLIQGGQETQYF.

The CDR3, as DNA: TGTGCCATCAGCGCCGCTGAGTACAATGAGCAGTTCTTC. It is translated as CAISAAEYNEQFF. The chain uses TRBV10-3 and TRBJ2-1, with D uncertain. Trimming took 6 bases from V and 4 from J, leaving 10 bases between them. This CDR3 contains 13 residues. Germline loops: CDR1 ENHRY, CDR2 SYGVKD.

This clonotype was counted only a few times. The V gene is TRBV14, the J gene TRBJ2-2, with a tentative D call TRBD1 (6 bases). V was trimmed by 1 base and J by 4 bases, leaving 10 bases between them. The germline V gene has CDR1 SGHDN and CDR2 FVKESK. The length of the CDR3 is 15 residues. This chain's CDR3 is CASSQVPRGTGELFF. DNA of the CDR3: TGTGCCAGCAGCCAAGTACCCAGGGGCACCGGGGAGCTGTTTTTT.

This clonotype was observed a few times. The chain uses TRBV5-1 and TRBJ2-1; 9 bases fit TRBD1. V lost 4 bases to trimming and J lost 7 bases; unmatched junction nucleotides: 9. Germline CDR1 reads SGHRS; CDR2 reads YFSETQ. This CDR3 is 15 amino acids long. The CDR3 nucleotides read TGCGCCAGCAGCAATAGCCCGGGACAGGGTAATGAGCAGTTCTTC. Protein: CASSNSPGQGNEQFF.

The rearrangement joins TRBV11-2 to TRBJ2-2; 10 bases are a match to TRBD2. Unmatched junction bases numbered 18, after V lost 1 base and J lost 4 bases. Germline-derived CDR1 and CDR2 are SGHAT and FQNNGV. This CDR3 region has 21 residues. The DNA for the CDR3 is TGTGCCAGCAGCTTAGTTTCGGCTAGCGGGGGTTTCTCGGTAATCACCGGGGAGCTGTTTTTT. Encoded protein: CASSLVSASGGFSVITGELFF.

The chain combines TRBV5-8 with TRBJ1-5, with D perhaps matching TRBD1 (6 bases). V lost 0 bases, J lost 2 bases, and 12 bases lay in between. CDR1 SGHTS and CDR2 YDEGEE come from the germline V gene. The CDR3 is 16 residues long. CDR3 in DNA: TGTGCCAGCAGCTTGGCCGTGGGGGGCCGCAATCAGCCCCAGCATTTT. The encoded protein is CASSLAVGGRNQPQHF.

This clonotype was seen only a few times. The chain couples TRBV19 to TRBJ1-1, with D possibly being TRBD1 (6 bases). The germline gives CDR1 LNHDA, CDR2 SQIVND (reference sequence). The CDR3 length is 15 residues. V shed 3 bases and J shed 2 bases, with 13 bases lying between them. The CDR3 region is CASSIGGLPNTEAFF. Here the CDR3 DNA reads TGTGCCAGTAGTATCGGGGGCCTGCCTAACACTGAAGCTTTCTTT.

This sequence joins TRBV6-1 and TRBJ2-3; maybe TRBD2 (5 bases). The CDR3 sequence is 14 residues long. V was trimmed by 7 bases and J by 4 bases, leaving 15 bases between them. The V gene's germline CDR1 is MNHNS and CDR2 SASEGT. The DNA for the CDR3 is TGTGCCAGCACCGGGGATTTACGTCCAGATACGCAGTATTTT. Protein sequence: CASTGDLRPDTQYF.

This clonotype was observed at least ten times. The genes are TRBV12-3 or TRBV12-4 and TRBJ2-7; perhaps TRBD2 as D (6 bases). V lost 10 bases and J 11 bases, leaving 21 bases between the germline ends. The CDR3 spans 12 residues. CDR3 nucleotides: TGTGCCACCAAAAATCCCGGGGGTCGTGAGTACTTC. This sequence encodes CATKNPGGREYF.

The sample holds a few counts of this clonotype. V usage is TRBV7-9 and J usage is TRBJ2-5; no clear D. Germline loops: CDR1 SEHNR, CDR2 FQNEAQ (reference sequence). Trimming took off 6 bases at V and 8 bases at J, with 10 bases between the two ends. The CDR3 sequence is 11 residues long. CDR3 loop: CASSSPSTQYF. The CDR3, as DNA: TGTGCCAGCAGTTCCCCCAGCACCCAGTACTTC.

The rearrangement links TRBV14 to TRBJ2-3, with D tentatively TRBD2 (6 bases). The germline V gene has CDR1 SGHDN and CDR2 FVKESK. The CDR3 contains 13 residues. V lost 6 bases, J lost 8 bases, and 15 bases lay in between. CDR3 in amino acids: CASRENPGLTQYF. CDR3 DNA sequence: TGTGCCAGCAGAGAAAATCCGGGACTTACGCAGTATTTT.

The genes are TRBV5-1 and TRBJ2-5; D may be TRBD1 (6 bases). Trimming cost V 4 bases and J 1 base, with 17 bases left between them. CDR1 and CDR2 (germline): SGHRS, YFSETQ. This CDR3 is built from 16 residues. The CDR3 region has the DNA TGCGCCAGCAGCCAGGGGACGCGAGGAATCCAAGAGACCCAGTACTTC. Amino acids: CASSQGTRGIQETQYF.

V is TRBV28 and J is TRBJ2-7; tentative D call: TRBD2 (5 bases). Trimming took off 6 bases at V and 7 bases at J, with 13 bases between the two ends. The CDR3 sequence is 12 residues long. Germline V gives CDR1 MDHEN, CDR2 SYDVKM. In DNA, the CDR3 is TGTGCCAGCAGGGGAGTGTCAAGGGAGCAGTACTTC. This codes for CASRGVSREQYF. The complete variable domain, with remaining parts taken from reference TRBV28 and TRBJ2-7, reads DVKVTQSSRYLVKRTGEKVFLECVQDMDHENMFWYRQDPGLGLRLIYFSYDVKMKEKGDIPEGYSVSREKKERFSLILESASTNQTSMYLCASRGVSREQYFGPGTRLTVT.